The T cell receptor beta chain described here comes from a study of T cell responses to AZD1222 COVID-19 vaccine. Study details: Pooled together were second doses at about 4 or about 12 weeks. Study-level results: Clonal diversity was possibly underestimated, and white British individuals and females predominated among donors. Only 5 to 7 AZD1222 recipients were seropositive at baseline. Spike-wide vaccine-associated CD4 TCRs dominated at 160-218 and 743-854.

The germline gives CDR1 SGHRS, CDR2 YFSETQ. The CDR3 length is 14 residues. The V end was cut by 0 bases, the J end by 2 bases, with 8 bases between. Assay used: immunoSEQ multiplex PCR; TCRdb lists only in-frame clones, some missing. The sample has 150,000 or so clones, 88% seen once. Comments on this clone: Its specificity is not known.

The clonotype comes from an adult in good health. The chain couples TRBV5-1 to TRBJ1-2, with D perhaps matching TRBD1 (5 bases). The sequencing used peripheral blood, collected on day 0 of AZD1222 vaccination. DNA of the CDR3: TGCGCCAGCAGCTTGGGACAGCCGAACTATGGCTACACCTTC. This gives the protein CASSLGQPNYGYTF.